The clone carrying this TCR beta chain was counted a single time. Its antigen is still unknown. The sample is drawn from a study of shared clonotypes between healthy human individuals. V shed 5 bases and J 8 bases; nucleotides not matched to a gene: 7. CDR3 length: 16 residues. Germline V gene sequence: CDR1 MNHNY, CDR2 SVGAGI (reference sequence). Regarding the study as a whole: Expectations were that clonotype sharing among donors would be affected by sequencing depth. Relative to clonotypes present in all four donors, those not shared had lower generation probabilities. Approximately 5.4% of naive CD4 clonotypes were common to a handful of donors.

Original processing notes: There were no quality scores in the junction-only immunoSEQ sequences, so filtering differed. The assay was immunoSEQ multiplex PCR, and TCRdb's table has in-frame clones only and misses some. Clone size and V and J calls were adopted from that table, with D and trimming inferred from the DNA. The sample lists under 150,000 clones, 55% to 80% occurring once. The sequence was obtained from a woman aged 25 to 39 in good health. Sequenced sample: memory CD8+ T cells sorted from blood. Specified subset: CD45RO+ cells pooled with CCR7-negative TemRA cells. V gene TRBV6-6 combines with J gene TRBJ2-1; 15 positions agree with TRBD2. The CDR3 here is CASSTWTSGRGDEQFF. The CDR3 DNA follows: TGTGCCAGCAGTACCTGGACTAGCGGGAGGGGTGATGAGCAGTTCTTC.